This is a list of T cell receptor beta chains from one sample in a study of cytomegalovirus exposure and HLA in healthy donors. Data came from immunoSEQ multiplex PCR; TCRdb stores just in-frame clones and leaves some out. This sample contains approximately 76,000 clones. Sequencing was carried out using PBMCs. The receptors originated from a man in his late teens or twenties in good health and CMV-seropositive. Each CDR3 is given with its conserved first and last residue. The D gene is left open where the match is weak.

v_gene,d_gene,j_gene,CDR3aa,CDR3nt
TRBV2,-,TRBJ1-2,CASSEQWVGAGYGYTF,TGTGCCAGCAGTGAACAGTGGGTCGGTGCGGGCTATGGCTACACCTTC
TRBV5-5,TRBD1,TRBJ1-5,CASSRHGQGNNQPQHF,TGTGCCAGCAGCCGCCATGGACAGGGAAACAATCAGCCCCAGCATTTT
TRBV28,-,TRBJ1-2,CASTTGTPRFYGYTF,TGTGCCAGCACAACCGGGACTCCCCGATTTTATGGCTACACCTTC
TRBV19,-,TRBJ1-5,CASSPRGSNQPQHF,TGTGCCAGTAGTCCCCGGGGTAGCAATCAGCCCCAGCATTTT
TRBV5-1,TRBD1,TRBJ1-1,CASSWGSQGAEAFF,TGCGCCAGCAGCTGGGGGTCGCAGGGGGCGGAAGCTTTCTTT
TRBV2,-,TRBJ2-5,CASSDTENWETQYF,TGTGCCAGCAGTGACACGGAGAATTGGGAGACCCAGTACTTC
TRBV5-1,TRBD2,TRBJ2-7,CASSFGAASGAAYEQYF,TGCGCCAGCAGCTTTGGGGCCGCTAGCGGGGCCGCCTACGAGCAGTACTTC
TRBV30,-,TRBJ1-2,CAWSRTDPYGYTF,TGTGCCTGGAGTCGGACAGATCCCTATGGCTACACCTTC
TRBV4-2,TRBD1,TRBJ2-1,CASSQGGRGPNEQFF,TGTGCCAGCAGCCAAGGAGGCAGGGGGCCCAATGAGCAGTTCTTC
TRBV5-1,-,TRBJ2-3,CASSFRQAPDTQYF,TGCGCCAGCAGCTTTCGTCAGGCCCCAGATACGCAGTATTTT
TRBV6-1,-,TRBJ1-5,CASSDVSQPQHF,TGTGCCAGCAGTGACGTATCGCAGCCCCAGCATTTT